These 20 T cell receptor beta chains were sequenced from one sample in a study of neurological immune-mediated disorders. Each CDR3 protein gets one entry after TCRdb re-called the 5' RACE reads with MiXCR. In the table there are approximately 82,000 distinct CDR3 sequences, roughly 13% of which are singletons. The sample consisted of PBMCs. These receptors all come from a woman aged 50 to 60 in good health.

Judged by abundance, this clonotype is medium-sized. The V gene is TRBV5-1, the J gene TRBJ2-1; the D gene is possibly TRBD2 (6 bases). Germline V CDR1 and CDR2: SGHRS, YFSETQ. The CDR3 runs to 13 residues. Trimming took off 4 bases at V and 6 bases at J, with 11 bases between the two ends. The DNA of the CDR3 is TGCGCCAGCAGCGGGGGACTGGTCAATGAGCAGTTCTTC. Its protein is CASSGGLVNEQFF.

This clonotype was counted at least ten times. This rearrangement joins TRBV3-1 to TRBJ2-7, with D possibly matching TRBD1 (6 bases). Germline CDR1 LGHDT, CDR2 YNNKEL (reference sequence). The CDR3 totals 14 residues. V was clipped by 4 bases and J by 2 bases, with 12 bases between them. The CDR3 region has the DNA TGTGCCAGCAGCCGCCAGGGGTTCGCCTACGAGCAGTACTTC. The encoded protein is CASSRQGFAYEQYF.

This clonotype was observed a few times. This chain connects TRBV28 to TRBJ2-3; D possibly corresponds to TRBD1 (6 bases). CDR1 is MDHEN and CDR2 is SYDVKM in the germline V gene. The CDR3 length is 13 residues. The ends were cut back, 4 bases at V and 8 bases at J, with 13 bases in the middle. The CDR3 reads CASSSPQGRTQYF. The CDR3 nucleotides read TGTGCCAGCAGTTCACCCCAGGGGCGTACGCAGTATTTT.

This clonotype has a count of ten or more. The CDR3 DNA reads TGCAGTGCTAGACGGGGCGGGAGGACAGATACGCAGTATTTT. It codes for CSARRGGRTDTQYF. V is TRBV20-1 and J is TRBJ2-3; 8 bases are shared with TRBD2. The CDR3 has 14 amino acids. J was trimmed by 3 bases and V by 2 bases; bases with no gene match: 4. CDR1 DFQATT and CDR2 SNEGSKA come from the germline V gene (reference sequence).

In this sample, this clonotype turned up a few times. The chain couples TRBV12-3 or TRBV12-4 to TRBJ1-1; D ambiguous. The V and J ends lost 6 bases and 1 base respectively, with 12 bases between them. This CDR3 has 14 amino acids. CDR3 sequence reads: CASRDPFKNTEAFF. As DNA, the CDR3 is TGTGCCAGCAGAGACCCTTTTAAGAACACTGAAGCTTTCTTT.

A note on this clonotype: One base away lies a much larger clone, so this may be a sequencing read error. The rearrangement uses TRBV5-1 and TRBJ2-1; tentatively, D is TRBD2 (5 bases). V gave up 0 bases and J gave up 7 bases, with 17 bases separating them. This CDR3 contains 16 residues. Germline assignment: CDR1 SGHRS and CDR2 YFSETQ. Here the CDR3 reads CASSLGGVLPENEQFF. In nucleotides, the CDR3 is TGCGCCAGCAGCTTGGGGGGAGTTCTCCCGGAAAATGAGCAGTTCTTC.

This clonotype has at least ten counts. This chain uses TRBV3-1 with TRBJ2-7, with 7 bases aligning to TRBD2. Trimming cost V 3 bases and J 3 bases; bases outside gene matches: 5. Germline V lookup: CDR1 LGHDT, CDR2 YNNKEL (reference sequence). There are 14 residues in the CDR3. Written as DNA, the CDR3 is TGTGCCAGCAGCCAGGATCGGGGGGTCTACGAGCAGTACTTC. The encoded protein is CASSQDRGVYEQYF.

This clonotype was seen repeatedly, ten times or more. CDR3 sequence (DNA): TGTGCCAGCAGCCAAAGGGTCCCCTACGAGCAGTACTTC. This sequence encodes CASSQRVPYEQYF. J is TRBJ2-7 and V is TRBV3-1; D uncertain. Germline V lookup: CDR1 LGHDT, CDR2 YNNKEL (reference sequence). With 2 bases removed from V and 2 bases from J, the gap between germline ends came to 7 bases. This CDR3 spans 13 amino acids.

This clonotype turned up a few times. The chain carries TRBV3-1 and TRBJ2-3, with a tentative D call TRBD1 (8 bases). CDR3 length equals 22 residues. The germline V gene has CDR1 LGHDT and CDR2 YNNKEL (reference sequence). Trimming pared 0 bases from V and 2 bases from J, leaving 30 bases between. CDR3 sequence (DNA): TGTGCCAGCAGCCAAGATAGCGGGTGGTGGAACCGACAGGGGAATCTCACAGATACGCAGTATTTT. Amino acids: CASSQDSGWWNRQGNLTDTQYF.

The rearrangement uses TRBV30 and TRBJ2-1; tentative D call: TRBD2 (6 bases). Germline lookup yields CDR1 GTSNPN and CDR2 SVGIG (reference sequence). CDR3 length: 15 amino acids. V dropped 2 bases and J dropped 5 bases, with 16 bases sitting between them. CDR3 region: CAWSPGSSVHNEQFF. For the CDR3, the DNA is TGTGCCTGGAGTCCCGGGTCTAGCGTCCACAATGAGCAGTTCTTC.

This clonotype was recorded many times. CDR3 sequence reads: CASSPVGRETQYF. CDR3 in DNA: TGTGCCAGCAGCCCGGTCGGGAGAGAGACCCAGTACTTC. This rearrangement joins TRBV28 to TRBJ2-5; the D gene is possibly TRBD2 (6 bases). Germline CDR1 MDHEN, CDR2 SYDVKM. Trimming stripped 6 bases from V and 4 bases from J, with 12 bases between. This CDR3 has 13 amino acids. The whole variable domain, remainder taken from reference TRBV28 and TRBJ2-5, is DVKVTQSSRYLVKRTGEKVFLECVQDMDHENMFWYRQDPGLGLRLIYFSYDVKMKEKGDIPEGYSVSREKKERFSLILESASTNQTSMYLCASSPVGRETQYFGPGTRLLVL.

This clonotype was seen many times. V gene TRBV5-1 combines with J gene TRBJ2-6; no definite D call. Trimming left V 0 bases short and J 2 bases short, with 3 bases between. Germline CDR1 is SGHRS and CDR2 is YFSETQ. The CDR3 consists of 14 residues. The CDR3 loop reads CASSLDPGANVLTF. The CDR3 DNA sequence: TGCGCCAGCAGCTTGGATCCTGGGGCCAACGTCCTGACTTTC.

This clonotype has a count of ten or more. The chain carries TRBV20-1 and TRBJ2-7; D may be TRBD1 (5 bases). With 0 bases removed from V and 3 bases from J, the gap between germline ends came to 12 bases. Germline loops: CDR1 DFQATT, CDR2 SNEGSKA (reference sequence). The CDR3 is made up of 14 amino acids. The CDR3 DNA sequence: TGCAGTGCTAGAGATAGGCAGGGTCTCTACGAGCAGTACTTC. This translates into CSARDRQGLYEQYF.

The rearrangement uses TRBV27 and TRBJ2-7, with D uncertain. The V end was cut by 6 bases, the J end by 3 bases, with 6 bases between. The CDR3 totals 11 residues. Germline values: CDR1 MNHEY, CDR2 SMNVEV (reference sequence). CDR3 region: CASRAIYEQYF. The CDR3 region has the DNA TGTGCCAGCAGGGCCATCTACGAGCAGTACTTC.

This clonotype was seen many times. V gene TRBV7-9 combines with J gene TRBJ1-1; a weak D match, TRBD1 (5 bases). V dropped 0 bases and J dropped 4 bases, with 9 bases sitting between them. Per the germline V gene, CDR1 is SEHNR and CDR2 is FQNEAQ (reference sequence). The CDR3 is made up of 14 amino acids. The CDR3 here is CASSLAEGRTEAFF. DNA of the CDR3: TGTGCCAGCAGCTTAGCTGAGGGGCGCACTGAAGCTTTCTTT. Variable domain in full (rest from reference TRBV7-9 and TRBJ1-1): DTGVSQNPRHKITKRGQNVTFRCDPISEHNRLYWYRQTLGQGPEFLTYFQNEAQLEKSRLLSDRFSAERPKGSFSTLEIQRTEQGDSAMYLCASSLAEGRTEAFFGQGTRLTVV.

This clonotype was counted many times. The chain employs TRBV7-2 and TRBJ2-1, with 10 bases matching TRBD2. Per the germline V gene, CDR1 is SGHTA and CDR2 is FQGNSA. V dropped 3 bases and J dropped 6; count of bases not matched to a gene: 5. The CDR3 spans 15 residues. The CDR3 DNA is TGTGCCAGCAGCTTCCAGCGGGGGGGGCCCAATGAGCAGTTCTTC. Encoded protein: CASSFQRGGPNEQFF. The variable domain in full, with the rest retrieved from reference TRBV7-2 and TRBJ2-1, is GAGVSQSPSNKVTEKGKDVELRCDPISGHTALYWYRQSLGQGLEFLIYFQGNSAPDKSGLPSDRFSAERTGGSVSTLTIQRTQQEDSAVYLCASSFQRGGPNEQFFGPGTRLTVL.

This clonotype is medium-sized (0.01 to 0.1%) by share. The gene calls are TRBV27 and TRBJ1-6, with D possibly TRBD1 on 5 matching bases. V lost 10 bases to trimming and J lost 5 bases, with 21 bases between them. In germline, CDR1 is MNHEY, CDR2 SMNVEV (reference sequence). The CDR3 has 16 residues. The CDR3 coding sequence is TGTGCCACCAGGATGGGGGGGAATGGGAATAATTCACCCCTCCACTTT. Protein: CATRMGGNGNNSPLHF.

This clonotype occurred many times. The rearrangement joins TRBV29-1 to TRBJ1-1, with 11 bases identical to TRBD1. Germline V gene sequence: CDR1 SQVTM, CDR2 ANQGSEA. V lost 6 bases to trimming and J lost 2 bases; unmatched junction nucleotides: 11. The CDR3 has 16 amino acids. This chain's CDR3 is CSVTGQGEKRNTEAFF. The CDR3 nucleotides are TGCAGCGTCACGGGACAGGGGGAAAAACGCAACACTGAAGCTTTCTTT.

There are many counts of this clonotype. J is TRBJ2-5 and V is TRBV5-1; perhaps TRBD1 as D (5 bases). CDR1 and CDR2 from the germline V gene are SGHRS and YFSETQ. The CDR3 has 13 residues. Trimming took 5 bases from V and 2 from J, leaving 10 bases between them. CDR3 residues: CASRRTPQETQYF. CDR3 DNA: TGCGCCAGCAGGAGGACACCACAAGAGACCCAGTACTTC.

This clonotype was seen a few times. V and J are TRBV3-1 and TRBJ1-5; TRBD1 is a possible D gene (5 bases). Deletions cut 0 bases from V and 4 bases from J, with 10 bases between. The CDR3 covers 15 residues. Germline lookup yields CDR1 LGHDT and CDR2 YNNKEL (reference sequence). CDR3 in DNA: TGTGCCAGCAGCCAAGAAGCAGGGAGGAATCAGCCCCAGCATTTT. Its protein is CASSQEAGRNQPQHF.